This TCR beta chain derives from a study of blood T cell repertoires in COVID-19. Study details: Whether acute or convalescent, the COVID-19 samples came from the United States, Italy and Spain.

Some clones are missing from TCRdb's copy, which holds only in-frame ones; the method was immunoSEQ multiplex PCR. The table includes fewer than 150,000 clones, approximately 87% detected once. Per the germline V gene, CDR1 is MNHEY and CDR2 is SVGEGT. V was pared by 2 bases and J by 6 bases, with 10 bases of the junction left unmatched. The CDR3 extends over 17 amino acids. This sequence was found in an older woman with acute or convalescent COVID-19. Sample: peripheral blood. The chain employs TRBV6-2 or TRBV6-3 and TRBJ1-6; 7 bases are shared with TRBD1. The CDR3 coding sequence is TGTGCCAGCAGTTACAGTTGGAAGAGGGGGCGTAATTCACCCCTCCACTTT. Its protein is CASSYSWKRGRNSPLHF.